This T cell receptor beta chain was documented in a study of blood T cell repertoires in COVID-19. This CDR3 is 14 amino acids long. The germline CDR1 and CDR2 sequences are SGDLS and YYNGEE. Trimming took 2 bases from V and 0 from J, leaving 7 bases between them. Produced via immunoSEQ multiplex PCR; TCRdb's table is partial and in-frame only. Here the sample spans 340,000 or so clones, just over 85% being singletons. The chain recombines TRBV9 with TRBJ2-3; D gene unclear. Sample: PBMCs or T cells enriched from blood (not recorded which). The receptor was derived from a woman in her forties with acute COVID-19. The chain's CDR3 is CASSVWPSTDTQYF. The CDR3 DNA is TGTGCCAGCAGCGTGTGGCCGAGCACAGATACGCAGTATTTT.